These 32 T cell receptor beta chains came from one sample sequenced in a study of shared clonotypes between healthy human individuals. Data came from immunoSEQ multiplex PCR; TCRdb stores just in-frame clones and leaves some out. The profile shows about 2.4 million clones, over 85% of them singletons. Specimen: naive CD4+ T cells from PBMCs. Regarding subset: CD45RA+ positively selected. Receptors were obtained from a young man in good health. Some clones in this sample may be carry-over from other donors' samples.

This chain uses TRBV9 with TRBJ1-2; D not resolved. There are 15 residues in the CDR3. The germline gives CDR1 SGDLS, CDR2 YYNGEE. V shed 2 bases and J shed 2 bases, with 13 bases lying between them. The CDR3 here is CASSVFSTQNYGYTF. The CDR3 bases are TGTGCCAGCAGCGTTTTCTCGACCCAAAACTATGGCTACACCTTC.

The chain recombines TRBV7-3 with TRBJ2-3; the D call may be TRBD1 or TRBD2 (6 bases each). The CDR3 totals 15 residues. CDR1 is SGHTA and CDR2 is FQGTGA in the germline V gene. V lost 5 bases to trimming and J lost 1 base, with 13 bases between them. The CDR3 nucleotides read TGTGCCAGCAGCCCCCAGGAGGGGGGCACAGATACGCAGTATTTT. Translated: CASSPQEGGTDTQYF.

Worth noting for this clone: This same CDR3 is encoded by further DNA sequences in the sample. This chain links TRBV18 with TRBJ2-6, with D maybe TRBD1 (5 bases). This CDR3 has 16 amino acids. Trimming cost V 1 base and J 0 bases, with 7 bases left between them. The germline CDR1 and CDR2 sequences are KGHSH and LQKENI. CDR3 region: CASSPLQGSGANVLTF. The CDR3, as DNA: TGTGCCAGCTCACCACTTCAGGGCTCTGGGGCCAACGTCCTGACTTTC.

The V gene is TRBV7-2, the J gene TRBJ2-3; perhaps D is TRBD1 or TRBD2 (7 bases each). With 4 bases removed from V and 0 bases from J, the gap between germline ends came to 20 bases. This CDR3 spans 18 amino acids. Germline V gene lookup returns CDR1 SGHTA and CDR2 FQGNSA. The CDR3 loop is CASSSQGGEGASTDTQYF. CDR3 bases: TGTGCCAGCAGCTCCCAGGGGGGGGAGGGTGCTAGCACAGATACGCAGTATTTT.

This chain links TRBV4-2 with TRBJ2-7; 8 nucleotides match TRBD1. Germline-derived CDR1 and CDR2 are LGHNA and YNFKEQ. The V segment lost 1 base and the J segment 0 bases; nucleotides outside the gene matches: 8. The CDR3 is made up of 17 amino acids. The CDR3 loop reads CASSQGLQGVDSYEQYF. CDR3 in DNA: TGTGCCAGCAGCCAAGGGTTACAGGGGGTCGACTCCTACGAGCAGTACTTC.

The chain has TRBV5-1 and TRBJ1-1; D possibly corresponds to TRBD1 (5 bases). Per the germline V gene, CDR1 is SGHRS and CDR2 is YFSETQ. Deletions cut 4 bases from V and 2 bases from J, with 15 bases between. The CDR3 covers 15 residues. The CDR3 DNA reads as TGCGCCAGCAGCCCCGAGCGGACACAAAACACTGAAGCTTTCTTT. Translation: CASSPERTQNTEAFF.

J is TRBJ2-1 and V is TRBV9; 14 bases match TRBD2. Germline loops: CDR1 SGDLS, CDR2 YYNGEE. Losses at the gene ends were 3 bases for V and 7 bases for J; bases not matched to a gene: 15. This CDR3 comprises 19 residues. The CDR3 here is CASSGIGTSGSQGTNEQFF. CDR3 nucleotides: TGTGCCAGCAGCGGTATTGGGACTAGCGGGAGTCAGGGCACGAATGAGCAGTTCTTC.

The chain couples TRBV28 to TRBJ1-5, with a weak D call TRBD1 (6 bases). This CDR3 is 15 amino acids long. The germline V gene encodes CDR1 MDHEN and CDR2 SYDVKM. With 3 bases removed from V and 5 bases from J, the gap between germline ends came to 14 bases. This CDR3 is CASSLPGQSDQPQHF. In DNA, the CDR3 is TGTGCCAGCAGTTTGCCCGGACAGTCGGATCAGCCCCAGCATTTT.

The CDR3 DNA is TGTGCCAGCAGCTCGAGGCCCTCGGGGCCCCAGCATTTT. Residues: CASSSRPSGPQHF. The rearrangement uses TRBV5-6 and TRBJ1-5; D gene unclear. V lost 3 bases and J lost 9, with 13 bases in between. The germline V gene has CDR1 SGHDT and CDR2 YYEEEE. The CDR3 has 13 residues.

The rearrangement links TRBV7-2 to TRBJ1-6; 11 bases agree with TRBD1. The CDR3 contains 15 residues. Germline V gene sequence: CDR1 SGHTA, CDR2 FQGNSA. V gave up 1 base and J gave up 8 bases; unmatched junction bases: 1. CDR3 residues: CASSLVGQGDSPLHF. CDR3 nucleotide sequence: TGTGCCAGCAGCTTAGTGGGACAGGGGGATTCACCCCTCCACTTT. The full variable domain, completed using reference TRBV7-2 and TRBJ1-6, is GAGVSQSPSNKVTEKGKDVELRCDPISGHTALYWYRQSLGQGLEFLIYFQGNSAPDKSGLPSDRFSAERTGGSVSTLTIQRTQQEDSAVYLCASSLVGQGDSPLHFGNGTRLTVT.

J is TRBJ1-2 and V is TRBV2; 7 bases fit TRBD1. The CDR3 covers 14 residues. Trimming cost V 3 bases and J 2 bases; bases outside gene matches: 3. Germline values: CDR1 SNHLY, CDR2 FYNNEI. CDR3 nucleotides: TGTGCCAGCAGTGAGGGGGGACAGAACTATGGCTACACCTTC. As protein: CASSEGGQNYGYTF.

The genes are TRBV25-1 and TRBJ1-4, with D possibly being TRBD1 (6 bases). Germline values: CDR1 MGHDK, CDR2 SYGVNS. The V gene lost 5 bases and the J gene lost 7 bases, with 17 bases spanning the gap. This CDR3 comprises 15 residues. The CDR3 here is CASSHGGRGAEKLFF. The CDR3 DNA follows: TGTGCCAGCAGTCACGGAGGCAGGGGCGCTGAAAAACTGTTTTTT.

In DNA form, the CDR3 reads TGTGCCATCAGCTTACCGGGACAGGGATCTGACTATGGCTACACCTTC. Protein: CAISLPGQGSDYGYTF. The chain has TRBV10-3 and TRBJ1-2; 9 bases align to TRBD1. CDR3 length: 16 amino acids. V lost 6 bases to trimming and J lost 3 bases; unmatched junction nucleotides: 11. Germline V lookup: CDR1 ENHRY, CDR2 SYGVKD.

With regard to this clone: The sample has other DNA sequences that encode this CDR3 too. J is TRBJ2-3 and V is TRBV7-2; D remains ambiguous. This CDR3 comprises 12 residues. The V gene lost 3 bases and the J gene lost 3 bases, with 4 bases spanning the gap. CDR1 and CDR2 (germline): SGHTA, FQGNSA. CDR3 bases: TGTGCCAGCAGCTTGGGGACAGATACGCAGTATTTT. Amino acids: CASSLGTDTQYF.

Concerning this clone itself: The sample holds other DNA sequences that translate to the same CDR3. The chain is built from TRBV5-6 and TRBJ1-1, with TRBD1 as a possible D gene (5 bases). V was pared by 3 bases and J by 3 bases, with 9 bases between. The CDR3 totals 13 residues. Germline loops: CDR1 SGHDT, CDR2 YYEEEE. The CDR3 DNA is TGTGCCAGCAGCTGGGACCGACACACTGAAGCTTTCTTT. It is translated as CASSWDRHTEAFF. Based on the CDR3 plus reference TRBV5-6 and TRBJ1-1, the full variable domain is DAGVTQSPTHLIKTRGQQVTLRCSPKSGHDTVSWYQQALGQGPQFIFQYYEEEERQRGNFPDRFSGHQFPNYSSELNVNALLLGDSALYLCASSWDRHTEAFFGQGTRLTVV.

The chain couples TRBV18 to TRBJ2-3; D remains ambiguous. Germline CDR1 reads KGHSH; CDR2 reads LQKENI. V lost 3 bases and J lost 2, with 12 bases in between. This CDR3 spans 15 amino acids. CDR3 in DNA: TGTGCCAGCTCACCGCTTCTATCTTACACAGATACGCAGTATTTT. Translated: CASSPLLSYTDTQYF.

This clone has a handful of counts. This sample also contains other DNA sequences that code for the same CDR3. CDR3 sequence: CASSLAGQSNQPQHF. CDR3 bases: TGTGCCAGCAGCTTAGCTGGACAGTCAAATCAGCCCCAGCATTTT. This chain uses TRBV7-2 with TRBJ1-5; possible D gene TRBD1, 6 bases. V shed 0 bases and J shed 4 bases, with 10 bases lying between them. The CDR3 is made up of 15 amino acids. Germline assignment: CDR1 SGHTA and CDR2 FQGNSA.

This clone was counted a few times. The chain combines TRBV20-1 with TRBJ1-1; D unclear. Germline loops: CDR1 DFQATT, CDR2 SNEGSKA (reference sequence). The CDR3 is made up of 10 amino acids. The CDR3 loop is CSPGNTEAFF. The CDR3 bases are TGCTCACCCGGGAACACTGAAGCTTTCTTT.

This chain joins TRBV4-1 and TRBJ1-4; a possible D gene is TRBD1 (6 bases). CDR1 and CDR2 (germline): MGHRA, YSYEKL. Trimming took off 1 base at V and 6 bases at J, with 12 bases between the two ends. CDR3 length: 15 amino acids. The CDR3 region is CASSQADRSDEKLFF. CDR3 DNA: TGCGCCAGCAGCCAAGCCGACAGGAGCGATGAAAAACTGTTTTTT.

The genes are TRBV5-6 and TRBJ2-1, with D maybe TRBD2 (6 bases). Trimming left V 0 bases short and J 7 bases short, with 20 bases between. CDR3 length equals 17 residues. The germline V gene has CDR1 SGHDT and CDR2 YYEEEE. This CDR3 is CASSLAFSRLGQNEQFF. The CDR3 DNA follows: TGTGCCAGCAGCTTGGCCTTTAGTCGACTAGGGCAAAATGAGCAGTTCTTC.

The chain recombines TRBV6-6 with TRBJ1-2; D remains unclear. V was trimmed by 7 bases and J by 4 bases, leaving 13 bases between them. The CDR3 runs to 13 residues. Germline V gene sequence: CDR1 MNHNY, CDR2 SVGAGI (reference sequence). The DNA of the CDR3 is TGTGCCAGCACCCCCGGCAGCGGCTATGGCTACACCTTC. This translates into CASTPGSGYGYTF.

J is TRBJ2-1 and V is TRBV11-3; 11 nucleotides agree with TRBD1. The CDR3 has 15 residues. V dropped 5 bases and J dropped 3; count of bases not matched to a gene: 3. Germline V lookup: CDR1 SGHNT, CDR2 YENEEA. In nucleotides, the CDR3 is TGTGCCAGCAGCCGGGACAGGGGGAACTACAATGAGCAGTTCTTC. Its protein product is CASSRDRGNYNEQFF.

The rearrangement joins TRBV18 to TRBJ2-2; 10 bases map to TRBD2. This CDR3 region has 16 residues. Germline CDR1 reads KGHSH; CDR2 reads LQKENI. V trimming: 2 bases; J trimming: 3 bases; junction bases outside the gene matches: 3. Here the CDR3 reads CASSPALAGYTGELFF. In DNA, the CDR3 is TGTGCCAGCTCACCAGCACTAGCGGGATACACCGGGGAGCTGTTTTTT.

V is TRBV9 and J is TRBJ2-1; the match to TRBD1 covers 11 bases. This CDR3 is built from 15 residues. With V trimmed by 4 bases and J by 2 bases, 2 bases remained unmatched. Germline lookup yields CDR1 SGDLS and CDR2 YYNGEE. For the CDR3, the DNA is TGTGCCAGCAGCAGGGACAGGGGGGCCTACAATGAGCAGTTCTTC. Translated: CASSRDRGAYNEQFF.

The gene calls are TRBV6-6 and TRBJ1-1; D is undetermined. Trimming removed 0 bases from V and 0 bases from J, with 11 bases in between. There are 16 residues in the CDR3. Germline V gene sequence: CDR1 MNHNY, CDR2 SVGAGI (reference sequence). CDR3 bases: TGTGCCAGCAGTTACTCGATTAGAGGTTTGAACACTGAAGCTTTCTTT. This gives the protein CASSYSIRGLNTEAFF.

The chain has TRBV4-3 and TRBJ2-1; D may be TRBD1 (6 bases). In germline, CDR1 is LGHNA, CDR2 YSLEER. The CDR3 length is 17 residues. Deletions cut 1 base from V and 8 bases from J, with 21 bases between. The CDR3 here is CASSQAKLQGRQHEQFF. In DNA form, the CDR3 reads TGCGCCAGCAGCCAAGCGAAATTACAGGGACGCCAACATGAGCAGTTCTTC.

This chain links TRBV6-1 with TRBJ1-2, with D maybe TRBD1 (5 bases). The CDR3 spans 13 residues. Trimming removed 11 bases at V and 2 bases at J, with 15 bases between. Per the germline V gene, CDR1 is MNHNS and CDR2 is SASEGT. The CDR3 coding sequence is TGTGCCGGAAGACCAGGGCCCAACTATGGCTACACCTTC. Translation gives CAGRPGPNYGYTF.

This chain joins TRBV2 and TRBJ2-3; D remains ambiguous. The CDR3 length is 15 residues. Per germline, CDR1 SNHLY and CDR2 FYNNEI. With 10 bases removed from V and 0 bases from J, the gap between germline ends came to 17 bases. The CDR3 DNA is TGTGCCACCCAGGAACGGATAATTAGCACAGATACGCAGTATTTT. Its protein product is CATQERIISTDTQYF. The full variable domain, rest sourced from reference TRBV2 and TRBJ2-3, is EPEVTQTPSHQVTQMGQEVILRCVPISNHLYFYWYRQILGQKVEFLVSFYNNEISEKSEIFDDQFSVERPDGSNFTLKIRSTKLEDSAMYFCATQERIISTDTQYFGPGTRLTVL.

The V gene is TRBV27, the J gene TRBJ1-1; D not certain. Per the germline V gene, CDR1 is MNHEY and CDR2 is SMNVEV (reference sequence). There are 12 residues in the CDR3. V was shortened by 3 bases and J by 7 bases, with 9 bases between the two germline ends. The CDR3 sequence: CASSFLGLEAFF. In DNA, the CDR3 is TGTGCCAGCAGTTTCCTCGGGCTTGAAGCTTTCTTT.

The chain joins TRBV6-1 to TRBJ2-1, with D perhaps being TRBD1 or TRBD2 (5 bases each). Germline V CDR1 and CDR2: MNHNS, SASEGT. Trimming removed 2 bases from V and 2 bases from J, with 16 bases in between. This CDR3 comprises 17 residues. This chain's CDR3 is CASSERGRARTYNEQFF. The DNA of the CDR3 is TGTGCCAGCAGTGAACGGGGCAGGGCCCGTACCTACAATGAGCAGTTCTTC.

The rearrangement uses TRBV6-1 and TRBJ2-7; 12 bases align to TRBD2. Losses at the gene ends were 8 bases for V and 2 bases for J; bases not matched to a gene: 7. Looked up from germline, CDR1 is MNHNS and CDR2 is SASEGT. The CDR3 is 15 residues long. As DNA, the CDR3 is TGTGCCAGCTTACCGGGACTAGCGGGTGCCTACGAGCAGTACTTC. It codes for CASLPGLAGAYEQYF.

The rearrangement joins TRBV4-3 to TRBJ2-1; D is possibly TRBD1 or TRBD2 (5 bases each). The CDR3 has 18 amino acids. Germline loops: CDR1 LGHNA, CDR2 YSLEER. Trimming shortened V by 1 base and J by 3 bases, and 19 bases separated the two germline ends. This CDR3 reads CASSQGLGAATGYNEQFF. CDR3 nucleotides: TGCGCCAGCAGCCAAGGCCTCGGGGCGGCTACCGGCTACAATGAGCAGTTCTTC.